The 8 T cell receptor beta chains below come from one sample, sequenced in a study of T cell responses to AZD1222 COVID-19 vaccine. Sequenced by immunoSEQ multiplex PCR; TCRdb stores in-frame clones only, minus some. Of about 210,000 clones listed, roughly 94% are singletons. This sample comprised peripheral blood, obtained 28 days after the second dose of the MenACWY control vaccine. All receptors derive from an adult who received the MenACWY meningococcal vaccine as a control.

This sequence joins TRBV28 and TRBJ1-3, with TRBD1 identical over 9 bases. The V gene's germline CDR1 is MDHEN and CDR2 SYDVKM. The CDR3 spans 17 residues. Trimming removed 5 bases from V and 2 bases from J; junction bases left unmatched: 10. This chain's CDR3 is CASSEAGTGIPGNTIYF. CDR3 nucleotides: TGTGCCAGCAGTGAGGCAGGGACAGGGATTCCTGGAAACACCATATATTTT.

The J gene is TRBJ2-1, the V gene TRBV7-9; perhaps TRBD2 as D (6 bases). The CDR3 contains 15 residues. V was shortened by 5 bases and J by 5 bases, with 16 bases between the two germline ends. The germline gives CDR1 SEHNR, CDR2 FQNEAQ (reference sequence). The CDR3 coding sequence is TGTGCCAGCAGCCACTGGGACTCGGTGGACAATGAGCAGTTCTTC. Amino acid sequence: CASSHWDSVDNEQFF.

The chain combines TRBV5-1 with TRBJ2-5; the match to TRBD1 covers 7 bases. The germline V gene encodes CDR1 SGHRS and CDR2 YFSETQ. The CDR3 consists of 14 residues. The J segment lost 10 bases and the V segment lost 4 bases, leaving 13 bases of the junction unmatched. CDR3 in DNA: TGCGCCAGCAGCGAGGGGGCGGGCAAAGAGGACCAGTACTTC. This translates into CASSEGAGKEDQYF. Full variable domain (rest looked up from reference TRBV5-1 and TRBJ2-5): KAGVTQTPRYLIKTRGQQVTLSCSPISGHRSVSWYQQTPGQGLQFLFEYFSETQRNKGNFPGRFSGRQFSNSRSEMNVSTLELGDSALYLCASSEGAGKEDQYFGPGTRLLVL.

This chain joins TRBV10-3 and TRBJ1-4; no firm D call. V gave up 3 bases and J gave up 9 bases, with 14 bases separating them. The germline V gene has CDR1 ENHRY and CDR2 SYGVKD. CDR3 length: 14 amino acids. CDR3 residues: CAISDRAEAKKLFF. The CDR3 DNA reads as TGTGCCATCAGTGATCGGGCCGAGGCAAAAAAACTGTTTTTT.

This clone was picked up one time. This chain connects TRBV9 to TRBJ2-1, with 8 bases fitting TRBD2. CDR1 is SGDLS and CDR2 is YYNGEE in the germline V gene. The V and J ends lost 0 bases and 6 bases, in that order; junction bases with no gene match: 11. The CDR3 totals 17 residues. The CDR3 loop reads CASSVDPPGLVRNEQFF. DNA of the CDR3: TGTGCCAGCAGCGTAGACCCTCCGGGACTAGTGCGCAATGAGCAGTTCTTC.

The count of this clone is one. The chain employs TRBV4-2 and TRBJ2-7; 14 bases are shared with TRBD2. Germline V gene data show CDR1 as LGHNA and CDR2 as YNFKEQ. CDR3 length: 17 amino acids. After removal of 1 base from V and 6 bases from J, the junction contained 8 bases not matched to a gene. CDR3 DNA sequence: TGTGCCAGCAGCCAAGGGGTCGGGACTAGCGGGAGAGCCGAGCAGTACTTC. Translating it yields CASSQGVGTSGRAEQYF.

The V call is TRBV3-1 (or the pseudogene TRBV3-2), the J call TRBJ2-1; no clear D gene. CDR1 and CDR2 from the germline V gene are LGHDT and YNNKEL (reference sequence). Deletions cut 1 base from V and 7 bases from J, with 5 bases between. The CDR3 contains 12 residues. The CDR3 spells CASSQGSNEQFF. CDR3 in DNA: TGTGCCAGCAGCCAAGGCTCAAATGAGCAGTTCTTC.

This rearrangement joins TRBV19 to TRBJ1-1; D call uncertain. CDR1 LNHDA and CDR2 SQIVND come from the germline V gene (reference sequence). The CDR3 runs to 14 residues. With 3 bases removed from V and 1 base from J, the gap between germline ends came to 9 bases. CDR3 DNA sequence: TGTGCCAGTAGTATTTCCGCAGGGAACACTGAAGCTTTCTTT. Its translation is CASSISAGNTEAFF.